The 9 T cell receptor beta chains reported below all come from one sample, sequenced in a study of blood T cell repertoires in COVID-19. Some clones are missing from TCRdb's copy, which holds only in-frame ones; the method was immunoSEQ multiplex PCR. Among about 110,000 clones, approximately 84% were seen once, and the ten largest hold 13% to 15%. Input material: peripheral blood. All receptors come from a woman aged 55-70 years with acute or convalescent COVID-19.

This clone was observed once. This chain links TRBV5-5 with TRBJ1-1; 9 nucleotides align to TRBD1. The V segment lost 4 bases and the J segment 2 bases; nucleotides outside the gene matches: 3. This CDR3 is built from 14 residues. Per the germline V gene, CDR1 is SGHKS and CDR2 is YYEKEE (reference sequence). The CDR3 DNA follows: TGTGCCAGCAGCAGACAGGGGGTTAACACTGAAGCTTTCTTT. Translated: CASSRQGVNTEAFF. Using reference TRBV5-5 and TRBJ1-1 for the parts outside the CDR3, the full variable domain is DAGVTQSPTHLIKTRGQQVTLRCSPISGHKSVSWYQQVLGQGPQFIFQYYEKEERGRGNFPDRFSARQFPNYSSELNVNALLLGDSALYLCASSRQGVNTEAFFGQGTRLTVV.

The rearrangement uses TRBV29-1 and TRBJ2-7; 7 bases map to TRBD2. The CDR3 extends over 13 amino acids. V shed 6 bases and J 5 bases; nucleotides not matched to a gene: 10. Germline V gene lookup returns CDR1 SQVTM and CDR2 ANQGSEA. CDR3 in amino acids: CSVPGSGGDEQYF. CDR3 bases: TGCAGCGTGCCCGGGTCGGGAGGAGACGAGCAGTACTTC.

The CDR3 loop is CASRGDTTSYNEQFF. CDR3 sequence (DNA): TGTGCCAGCAGGGGGGACACTACCTCCTACAATGAGCAGTTCTTC. The rearrangement joins TRBV6-5 to TRBJ2-1; D is perhaps TRBD1 (6 bases). Trimming removed 6 bases from V and 0 bases from J, with 12 bases in between. The CDR3 loop spans 15 amino acids. Germline V gene data show CDR1 as MNHEY and CDR2 as SVGAGI.

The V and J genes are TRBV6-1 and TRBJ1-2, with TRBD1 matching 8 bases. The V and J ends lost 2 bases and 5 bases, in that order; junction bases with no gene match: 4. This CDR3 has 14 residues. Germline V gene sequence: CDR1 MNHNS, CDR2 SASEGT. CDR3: CASSEQGAIYGYTF. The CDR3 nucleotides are TGTGCCAGCAGTGAACAGGGGGCGATTTATGGCTACACCTTC.

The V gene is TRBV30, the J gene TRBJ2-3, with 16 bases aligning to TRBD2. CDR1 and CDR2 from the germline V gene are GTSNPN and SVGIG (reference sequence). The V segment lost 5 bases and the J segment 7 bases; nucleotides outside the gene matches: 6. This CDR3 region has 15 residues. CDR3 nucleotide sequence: TGTGCCTGGCGTCCGGGACTAGCGGGAGGGCATACGCAGTATTTT. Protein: CAWRPGLAGGHTQYF. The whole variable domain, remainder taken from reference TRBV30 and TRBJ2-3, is SQTIHQWPATLVQPVGSPLSLECTVEGTSNPNLYWYRQAAGRGLQLLFYSVGIGQISSEVPQNLSASRPQDRQFILSSKKLLLSDSGFYLCAWRPGLAGGHTQYFGPGTRLTVL.

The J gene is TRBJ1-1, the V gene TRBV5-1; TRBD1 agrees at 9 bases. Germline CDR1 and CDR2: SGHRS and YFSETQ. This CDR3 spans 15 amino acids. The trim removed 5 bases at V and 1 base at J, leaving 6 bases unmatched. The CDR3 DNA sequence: TGCGCCAGCAGGGTTCCGGGACAGGGGAACACTGAAGCTTTCTTT. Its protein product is CASRVPGQGNTEAFF.

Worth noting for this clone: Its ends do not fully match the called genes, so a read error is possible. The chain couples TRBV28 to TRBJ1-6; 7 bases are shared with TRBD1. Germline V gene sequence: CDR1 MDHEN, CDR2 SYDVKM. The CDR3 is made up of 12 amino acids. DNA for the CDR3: TGTGCCAGCACCACCCAGGGGGGATCGGTATGGTTT. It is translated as CASTTQGGSVWF.

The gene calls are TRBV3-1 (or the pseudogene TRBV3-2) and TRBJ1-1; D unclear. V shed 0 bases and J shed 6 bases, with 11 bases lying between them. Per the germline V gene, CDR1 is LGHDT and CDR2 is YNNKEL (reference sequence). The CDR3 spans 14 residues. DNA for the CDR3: TGTGCCAGCAGCCAAGAAACAGTCGTACCTGAAGCTTTCTTT. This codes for CASSQETVVPEAFF.

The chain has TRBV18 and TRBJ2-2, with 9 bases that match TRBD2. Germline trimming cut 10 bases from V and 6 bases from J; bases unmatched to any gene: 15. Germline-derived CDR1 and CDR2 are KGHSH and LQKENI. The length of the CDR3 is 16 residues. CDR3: CATASAGGPRAGELFF. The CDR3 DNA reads TGTGCCACCGCGAGCGCGGGAGGGCCGCGCGCCGGGGAGCTGTTTTTT.